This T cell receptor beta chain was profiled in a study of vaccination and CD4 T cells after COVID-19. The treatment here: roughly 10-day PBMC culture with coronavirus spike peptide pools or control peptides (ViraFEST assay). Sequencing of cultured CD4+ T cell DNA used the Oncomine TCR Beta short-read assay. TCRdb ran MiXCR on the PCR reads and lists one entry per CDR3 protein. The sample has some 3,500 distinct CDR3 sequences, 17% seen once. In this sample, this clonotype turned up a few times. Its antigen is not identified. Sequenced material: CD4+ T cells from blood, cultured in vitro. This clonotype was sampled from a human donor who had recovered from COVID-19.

CDR3 nucleotide sequence: TGTGCCAGCAATCCCGGACCGGTACAGGGACGGCAGCCCCAGCATTTT. Amino acids: CASNPGPVQGRQPQHF. This chain connects TRBV6-1 to TRBJ1-5; D may be TRBD1 (6 bases). Germline V lookup: CDR1 MNHNS, CDR2 SASEGT. The CDR3 is made up of 16 amino acids. The ends were cut back, 7 bases at V and 7 bases at J, with 23 bases in the middle.